This T cell receptor (beta chain) was documented in a study of T cells after yellow fever vaccination. This clonotype has only a few counts. The CDR3 consists of 14 residues. Trimming left V 5 bases short and J 0 bases short, with 8 bases between. Germline V lookup: CDR1 SGHRS, CDR2 YFSETQ. The study made its TCR cDNA through 5'RACE template switching. That step introduced a universal primer site along with UMIs. TCRdb recomputed calls from the 5' RACE reads with MiXCR, one row per CDR3 protein. Found here are hundreds of thousands of distinct CDR3 sequences, about 4% of them singletons; the top ten hold 20% to 25%.

The chain links TRBV5-1 to TRBJ2-2; no definite D call. The sample consisted of PBMCs, taken 5 days after the yellow fever booster vaccination. This clonotype was obtained from a young man who received the YFV17D yellow fever vaccine. The CDR3 nucleotides are TGCGCCAGCAGACGGAATTCGAACACCGGGGAGCTGTTTTTT. This codes for CASRRNSNTGELFF. The entire variable domain, with the rest obtained from reference TRBV5-1 and TRBJ2-2, is as follows: KAGVTQTPRYLIKTRGQQVTLSCSPISGHRSVSWYQQTPGQGLQFLFEYFSETQRNKGNFPGRFSGRQFSNSRSEMNVSTLELGDSALYLCASRRNSNTGELFFGEGSRLTVL.